The following is a TCR beta chain sequence with its context. The data were obtained in a study of T cells expressing NK-cell markers. Study information: Sorted T-cell subsets CD3+CD56+NKG2C+, CD3+CD56+NKG2C- and CD3+CD56-NKG2C+ were TCR beta-sequenced.

Per germline, CDR1 PRHDT and CDR2 FYEKMQ (reference sequence). CDR3 length: 14 amino acids. Following a re-call of the 5' RACE reads, TCRdb has one entry per CDR3 protein and lacks DNA. Its table lists 500,000 to 600,000 distinct CDR3 sequences. The TCR comes from a man younger than 35 in good health. The gene calls are TRBV13 and TRBJ2-7; the D gene TCRdb calls, TRBD1, cannot be checked with no DNA. Sample: blood T cells: a sorted CD56 or NKG2C T cell subset, CD4+ or CD8+ T cells, or bulk PBMC T cells (not recorded which). This CDR3 is CASRRGGQSYEQYF.